This T cell receptor beta chain was sequenced in a study of vaccination effects on CD4 cells after COVID-19. Antigen-specific CD4+ T cells were first expanded with viral peptide pools by the ViraFEST assay and only then sequenced. Culture proceeded for under twelve days, and CD4+ T cells were then isolated. Half-medium replacement with IL-2 medium occurred on days 3 and 7. The CDR3 is 18 residues long. Profiling relied on immunoSEQ multiplex PCR, and the TCRdb table lists in-frame clones only, not all of them. The table includes about 79,000 clones, about 70% detected once. Only a few counts were recorded for this clone. Its antigen is unidentified. General study points: Marked clonal contraction of infection- and vaccine-induced clones was seen late after vaccination.

The sequence derives from a human donor who received a COVID-19 vaccine. Sequenced here: CD4+ T cells from PBMCs cultured with HCoV-229E spike peptides, sampled before COVID-19 vaccination. The chain links TRBV21-1 to TRBJ2-2. TRBV21-1 is labeled a pseudogene. CDR3 bases: TGTGCCAGCAGCAAAGCTGCCAACCGCCCTGGGGACACCGGGGAGCTGTTTTTT. Protein sequence: CASSKAANRPGDTGELFF.